The sample holds a few counts of the clone carrying this T cell receptor (beta chain). This specimen comes from a study of graft-versus-host responses after intestinal transplantation. Broader study findings: Present in recipient marrow, GvH clones included some that appeared first in ileum or blood.

The germline CDR1 and CDR2 sequences are MNHEY and SMNVEV (reference sequence). The V and J ends lost 5 bases and 6 bases, in that order; junction bases with no gene match: 12. CDR3 length: 16 amino acids. Here immunoSEQ multiplex PCR was the method, and the copy in TCRdb shows in-frame clones only, minus some. The sample includes about 15,000 clones, around 35% of them seen just once. The chain has TRBV27 and TRBJ2-7, with TRBD2 matching over 11 bases. The sequencing used alloreactive CD4+ T cells from a mixed lymphocyte reaction culture, collected before intestinal transplant. The sample's subset: CFSE-low proliferating T cells sorted from roughly 6-day pre-transplant mixed lymphocyte reaction (GvH or HvG direction). The source is a human patient who received an intestinal transplant. CDR3 bases: TGTGCCAGCAGTCCACGCCCTTGGCTAGCGGGAGGCGAGCAGTACTTC. Translating gives CASSPRPWLAGGEQYF.